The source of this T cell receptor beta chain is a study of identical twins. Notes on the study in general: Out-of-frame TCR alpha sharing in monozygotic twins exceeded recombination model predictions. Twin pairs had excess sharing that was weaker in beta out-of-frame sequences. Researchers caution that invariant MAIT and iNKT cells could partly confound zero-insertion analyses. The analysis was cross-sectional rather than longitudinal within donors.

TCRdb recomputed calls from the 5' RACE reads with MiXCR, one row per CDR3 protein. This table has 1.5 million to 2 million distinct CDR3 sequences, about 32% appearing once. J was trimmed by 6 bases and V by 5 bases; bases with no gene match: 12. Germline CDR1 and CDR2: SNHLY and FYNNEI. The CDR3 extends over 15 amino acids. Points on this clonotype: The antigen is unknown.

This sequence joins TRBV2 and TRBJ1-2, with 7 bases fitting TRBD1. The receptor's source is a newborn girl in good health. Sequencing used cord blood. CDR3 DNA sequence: TGTGCCAGCAGTACCGGGACAGCCCCCATAGATGGCTACACCTTC. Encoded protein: CASSTGTAPIDGYTF.